This T cell receptor (beta chain) was retrieved from a study of cytomegalovirus exposure and HLA in healthy donors. Study-wide background: For the roughly 390 genotyped donors, roughly 80% fell within the Caucasian-associated ancestry cluster.

In the PCR, 60 Vbeta and 13 Jbeta primers were used. TCRdb keeps only in-frame clones here, not all; method: immunoSEQ multiplex PCR. Counted here are approximately 110,000 clones, approximately 80% occurring once; the ten biggest clones make up 0.2% to 0.3%. Germline-derived CDR1 and CDR2 are SGHAT and FQNNGV. There are 14 residues in the CDR3. The V and J ends lost 0 bases and 7 bases, in that order; junction bases with no gene match: 0. This chain uses TRBV11-2 with TRBJ2-5, with TRBD2 identical over 12 bases. The source material was PBMCs. The clonotype comes from a man aged 50 to 59 in good health and CMV-seronegative. For the CDR3, the DNA is TGTGCCAGCAGCTTAGAACTAGCGGGAGGGACCCAGTACTTC. Its translation is CASSLELAGGTQYF.